The entry below gives a single T cell receptor beta chain sequence along with its context. Its antigen remains unknown. The source of the sample is a study of cytomegalovirus exposure and HLA in healthy donors. Study findings and constraints: As confirmed in vitro, a few CMV-associated chains were specific for CMV antigens. TCR sequences were mostly rare, though some public TCRs occurred in many donors. In a later analysis, first-cohort TCR clusters were found to tend to co-occur in the 130 or so validation repertoires. Cytomegalovirus association was assigned to approximately 180 TCR beta chains.

Sequenced by immunoSEQ multiplex PCR; TCRdb stores in-frame clones only, minus some. The data contain roughly 300,000 clones, about nine tenths of them seen just once; the ten biggest clones take up 0.95% to 1.5%. With V trimmed by 4 bases and J by 4 bases, 11 bases remained unmatched. CDR1 and CDR2 (germline): SGHTA, FQGTGA. The CDR3 spans 17 residues. The sample consisted of PBMCs. This receptor was taken from a woman aged 30 to 39 in good health and CMV-seropositive. The V gene is TRBV7-3, the J gene TRBJ2-1, with 9 bases fitting TRBD2. CDR3 nucleotide sequence: TGTGCCAGCAGCTCCCCTCCCCTAGCGGGGATATACAATGAGCAGTTCTTC. This translates into CASSSPPLAGIYNEQFF.